A selection of T cell receptor beta chains follows, all from one sample in a study of blood T cell repertoires in COVID-19. Profiling relied on immunoSEQ multiplex PCR, and the TCRdb table lists in-frame clones only, not all of them. This table has about 200,000 clones, 80% to 90% appearing once. Sequenced sample: PBMCs or T cells enriched from blood (not recorded which). These receptors came from a woman aged 40 to 50 with acute COVID-19. CDR3s include the opening cysteine and the closing phenylalanine or tryptophan. Fields, in order: J gene, V gene, clone size, D gene, CDR3 protein, CDR3 DNA. The D gene is left open where the match is weak. The size entry is marked missing in some rows and otherwise reads once, few, many or a size class.

>TRBJ1-1|TRBV28|-|-
CASSFLNTEAFF
TGTGCCAGCAGTTTCCTCAACACTGAAGCTTTCTTT
>TRBJ2-5|TRBV7-2|-|TRBD1
CASSSRTGGGETQYF
TGTGCCAGCAGCAGCAGGACAGGGGGCGGGGAGACCCAGTACTTC
>TRBJ2-1|TRBV5-1|-|TRBD2
CASRTASGLFGEQFF
TGCGCCAGCAGGACGGCTAGCGGGCTGTTTGGTGAGCAGTTCTTC
>TRBJ1-2|TRBV19|-|-
CASSIGHRDNYGYTF
TGTGCCAGTAGTATAGGTCACAGGGACAACTATGGCTACACCTTC
>TRBJ2-6|TRBV7-9|-|TRBD1
CASSLPAGQGNSGANVLTF
TGTGCCAGCAGCTTGCCAGCGGGACAGGGGAACTCTGGGGCCAACGTCCTGACTTTC
>TRBJ1-2|TRBV7-9|few|TRBD1
CAGSGQEGHGYTF
TGTGCCGGATCGGGACAGGAAGGTCATGGCTACACCTTC
>TRBJ1-6|TRBV28|-|TRBD1
CASSRDREISPLHF
TGTGCCAGCAGCCGGGACAGGGAAATTTCACCCCTCCACTTT
>TRBJ1-6|TRBV9|-|-
CASSVEAGTYNSPLHF
TGTGCCAGCAGCGTAGAGGCAGGGACATATAATTCACCCCTCCACTTT
>TRBJ2-7|TRBV28|-|-
CASWGQGIGEQYF
TGTGCCAGTTGGGGGCAGGGGATAGGCGAGCAGTACTTC
>TRBJ1-3|TRBV9|-|TRBD1
CASSTGQVGSGNTIYF
TGTGCCAGCAGCACAGGACAGGTCGGCTCTGGAAACACCATATATTTT
>TRBJ2-7|TRBV7-8|-|TRBD1
CASSLDRGSYEQYF
TGTGCCAGCAGCTTAGACAGGGGGTCCTACGAGCAGTACTTC
>TRBJ1-2|TRBV28|once|TRBD1
CASRGLGQGNYGYTF
TGTGCCAGCAGGGGTCTGGGACAGGGGAACTATGGCTACACCTTC
>TRBJ2-7|TRBV14|once|TRBD1
CASSLLGQVYEQYF
TGTGCCAGCAGCCTACTGGGACAGGTTTACGAGCAGTACTTC
>TRBJ1-3|TRBV7-9|-|TRBD1
CASSSRDRGTGRDGNTIYF
TGTGCCAGCAGCAGCCGGGACAGGGGGACGGGACGGGACGGAAACACCATATATTTT
>TRBJ2-3|TRBV2|-|-
CATNRQVTDTQYF
TGTGCCACCAACCGACAGGTCACAGATACGCAGTATTTT
>TRBJ1-2|TRBV28|-|TRBD1
CASSSRRQGRLYGYTF
TGTGCCAGCAGTTCCCGCCGACAGGGGCGCCTCTATGGCTACACCTTC
>TRBJ2-7|TRBV5-1|-|TRBD1
CASSLGGQVDYEQYF
TGCGCCAGCAGCTTGGGAGGACAGGTTGACTACGAGCAGTACTTC
>TRBJ1-6|TRBV30|-|-
CAWMVDRNSPLHF
TGTGCCTGGATGGTTGACAGGAATTCACCCCTCCACTTT
>TRBJ2-7|TRBV6-5|-|-
CASSRQSIGSYEQYF
TGTGCCAGCAGTAGACAGTCGATTGGGTCCTACGAGCAGTACTTC
>TRBJ2-2|TRBV5-5|-|-
CASSLSDRSPGELFF
TGTGCCAGCAGCTTGAGTGACAGGTCCCCCGGGGAGCTGTTTTTT
>TRBJ2-7|TRBV18|-|-
CASSPIPPGYEQYF
TGTGCCAGCTCACCAATCCCCCCCGGCTACGAGCAGTACTTC
>TRBJ1-5|TRBV2|once|-
CASSQRGYSNQPQHF
TGTGCCAGCAGTCAACGGGGGTATAGCAATCAGCCCCAGCATTTT
>TRBJ2-5|TRBV3-1/TRBV3-2|-|-
CASSNGGTQYF
TGTGCCAGCAGCAACGGGGGGACCCAGTACTTC
>TRBJ2-1|TRBV4-3|-|-
CASSQELASSSYNEQFF
TGCGCCAGCAGCCAAGAACTAGCATCGAGCTCCTACAATGAGCAGTTCTTC
>TRBJ2-7|TRBV7-9|-|-
CASSSRYEQYF
TGTGCCAGCAGCTCGCGATACGAGCAGTACTTC
>TRBJ2-7|TRBV7-6|-|-
CASSPGGPLDEQYF
TGTGCCAGCAGCCCAGGGGGGCCGCTCGACGAGCAGTACTTC
>TRBJ2-1|TRBV12-3/TRBV12-4|-|TRBD2
CASWTSGRYEQFF
TGTGCCAGCTGGACTAGCGGGAGGTATGAGCAGTTCTTC
>TRBJ2-5|TRBV7-6|-|TRBD2
CASSLVGGAASLSETQYF
TGTGCCAGCAGCTTAGTGGGAGGGGCAGCGTCCCTGAGTGAGACCCAGTACTTC
>TRBJ1-2|TRBV10-3|-|TRBD1
CATSDRQNHGYTF
TGTGCCACTTCGGACAGGCAGAACCATGGCTACACCTTC
>TRBJ1-6|TRBV27|-|-
CASSFGGSGNSPLHF
TGTGCCAGCAGTTTTGGAGGGTCTGGGAATTCACCCCTCCACTTT
>TRBJ2-3|TRBV25-1|-|TRBD1
CASSASTGRNTQYF
TGTGCCAGCAGTGCCTCGACAGGGAGAAATACGCAGTATTTT
>TRBJ1-2|TRBV4-3|-|TRBD1
CASSQDRRDRGLYGYTF
TGCGCCAGCAGCCAAGATCGACGGGACAGGGGACTCTATGGCTACACCTTC
>TRBJ2-3|TRBV29-1|-|-
CSVEISATDTQYF
TGCAGCGTTGAGATCTCAGCGACAGATACGCAGTATTTT
>TRBJ1-4|TRBV18|-|-
CASSPGTGNEKLFF
TGTGCCAGCTCACCCGGCACAGGGAATGAAAAACTGTTTTTT
>TRBJ2-2|TRBV28|-|TRBD2
CASSLSLAGETGELFF
TGTGCCAGCAGTTTATCTCTAGCGGGAGAGACCGGGGAGCTGTTTTTT
>TRBJ2-2|TRBV28|-|-
CASSLNGLPNTGELFF
TGTGCCAGCAGTCTCAACGGACTCCCGAACACCGGGGAGCTGTTTTTT
>TRBJ1-1|TRBV27|-|-
CASSLSQRNTEAFF
TGTGCCAGCAGTTTGAGTCAAAGGAACACTGAAGCTTTCTTT
>TRBJ2-7|TRBV28|-|TRBD2
CASSPRGGAHEQYF
TGTGCCAGCAGTCCCCGGGGAGGGGCCCACGAGCAGTACTTC